The clone carrying this T cell receptor beta chain was picked up one time. The antigen remains undetermined. V trimming: 3 bases; J trimming: 5 bases; junction bases outside the gene matches: 1. The CDR3 has 14 amino acids. Germline lookup yields CDR1 KGHSH and CDR2 LQKENI. The data were taken from a study of TIL therapy for anti-PD-1-resistant metastatic lung cancer. Study-level background: Patients then received nivolumab; progressors got lymphodepletion, TIL and IL-2. Patients had a median age of nearly 55 years (range about 35-80). A few tumors were EGFR-mutant and two were ALK-rearranged.

The libraries were made with immunoSEQ v3. The assay was immunoSEQ multiplex PCR, and TCRdb's table has in-frame clones only and misses some. The sample yields more than 45,000 clones, roughly 91% seen once. Study results and caveats: Treatment-naive, never-smoker and oncogene-addicted patients were overrepresented in this highly selected cohort.

Time point indicated: pre-treatment sample, taken before nivolumab and TIL therapy. The V call is TRBV18, the J call TRBJ2-2, with TRBD2 matching over 9 bases. The sequenced sample was blood, obtained at baseline. The sequence was obtained from a person between 25 and 79 years old with non-small cell lung cancer. The CDR3: CASSPGLATGELFF. The CDR3 coding sequence is TGTGCCAGCTCACCGGGACTAGCAACCGGGGAGCTGTTTTTT. Complete variable domain (other parts from reference TRBV18 and TRBJ2-2): NAGVMQNPRHLVRRRGQEARLRCSPMKGHSHVYWYRQLPEEGLKFMVYLQKENIIDESGMPKERFSAEFPKEGPSILRIQQVVRGDSAAYFCASSPGLATGELFFGEGSRLTVL.